The present entry profiles one T cell receptor beta chain with its context. This sample was taken from a study of shared clonotypes between healthy human individuals. The CDR3 totals 10 residues. Per germline, CDR1 MNHEY and CDR2 SMNVEV (reference sequence). V lost 5 bases to trimming and J lost 13 bases, with 8 bases between them. The method was immunoSEQ multiplex PCR; TCRdb's version includes in-frame clones alone and lacks a portion of them. This table has some 2 million clones, 85% to 95% appearing once. The sequenced sample consisted of naive CD4+ T cells sorted from blood. Documented subset: CD45RA+ positively selected. This receptor was identified in a man younger than 30 in good health. The chain has TRBV27 and TRBJ1-4, with D uncertain. The CDR3 protein is CASSRVGLFF. For the CDR3, the DNA is TGTGCCAGCAGTAGGGTGGGACTGTTTTTT.